This note documents a single T cell receptor (beta chain) sequence. The data derive from a study of blood T cell repertoires in COVID-19. Study-level background: Collection of acute and convalescent COVID-19 samples took place in the United States, Italy and Spain. T cells, B-cell-depleted T cells, or PBMCs supplied cDNA or gDNA.

In the original processing: Reference gene primer amplification yielded estimated nucleated cell counts. The repertoire was sequenced with immunoSEQ multiplex PCR; TCRdb's copy has only in-frame clones and lacks some. V and J calls and clone size are as listed in that table; D and trimming were resolved from the DNA. The sample lists about 55,000 clones, 65% to 90% occurring once. Germline V gene data show CDR1 as KGHDR and CDR2 as SFDVKD. This CDR3 has 16 amino acids. Trimming stripped 4 bases from V and 0 bases from J, with 11 bases between. Sequencing was carried out using peripheral blood. The chain joins TRBV24-1 to TRBJ2-2, with D perhaps TRBD1 (5 bases). This clonotype was obtained from a human donor in a cohort sampled during active COVID-19. CDR3 in DNA: TGTGCCACCAGTGACTACAGGCAAACGAACACCGGGGAGCTGTTTTTT. Translated: CATSDYRQTNTGELFF.